The subject of this entry is one T cell receptor (beta chain). The length of the CDR3 is 13 residues. Germline loops: CDR1 SQVTM, CDR2 ANQGSEA. In the authors' methods: Scientists estimated how many nucleated cells there were by amplifying reference gene primers. Sequencing used immunoSEQ multiplex PCR; TCRdb keeps in-frame clones, though not all of them. V and J calls and clone size are given by that table; D and trimming were obtained from the DNA. The profile shows some 15,000 clones, almost 85% of them singletons. This sample was included in a study of blood T cell repertoires in COVID-19. Study summary: Both acute and convalescent COVID-19 samples were obtained from the United States, Italy and Spain. T cells, B-cell-depleted T cells, or PBMCs provided the cDNA or gDNA that served as material.

The rearrangement uses TRBV29-1 and TRBJ2-1; D is perhaps TRBD1 (5 bases). Sample: peripheral blood. This receptor was identified in a woman in her 70s with active COVID-19. DNA of the CDR3: TGCGTTGGAAGGGGCGGTTCCTACAATGAGCAGTTCTTC. Encoded protein: CVGRGGSYNEQFF.